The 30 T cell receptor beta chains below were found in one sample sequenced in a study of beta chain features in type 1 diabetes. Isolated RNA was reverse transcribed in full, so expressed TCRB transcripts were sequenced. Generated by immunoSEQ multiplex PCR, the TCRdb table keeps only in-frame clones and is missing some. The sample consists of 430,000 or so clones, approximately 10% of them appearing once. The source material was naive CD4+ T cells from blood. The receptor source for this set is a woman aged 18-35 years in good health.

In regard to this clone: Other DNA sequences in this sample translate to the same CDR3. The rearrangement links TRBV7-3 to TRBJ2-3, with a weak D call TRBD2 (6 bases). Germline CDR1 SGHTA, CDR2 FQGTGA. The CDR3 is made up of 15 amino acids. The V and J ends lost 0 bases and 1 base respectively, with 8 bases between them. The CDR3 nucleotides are TGTGCCAGCAGCTTAACTGGAGGGGGCACAGATACGCAGTATTTT. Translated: CASSLTGGGTDTQYF.

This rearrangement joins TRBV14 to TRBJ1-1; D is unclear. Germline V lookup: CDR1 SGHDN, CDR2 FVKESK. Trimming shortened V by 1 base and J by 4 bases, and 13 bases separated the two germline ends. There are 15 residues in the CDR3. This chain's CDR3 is CASSQGWGRSTEAFF. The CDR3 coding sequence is TGTGCCAGCAGCCAAGGATGGGGTCGGAGCACTGAAGCTTTCTTT.

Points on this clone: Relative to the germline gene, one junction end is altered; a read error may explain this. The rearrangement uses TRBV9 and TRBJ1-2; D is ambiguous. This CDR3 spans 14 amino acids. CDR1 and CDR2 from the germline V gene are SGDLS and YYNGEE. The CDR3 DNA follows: TGTGCCAGCAGCGCGACGGCATCATCTTATGTCTACACCTTC. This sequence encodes CASSATASSYVYTF.

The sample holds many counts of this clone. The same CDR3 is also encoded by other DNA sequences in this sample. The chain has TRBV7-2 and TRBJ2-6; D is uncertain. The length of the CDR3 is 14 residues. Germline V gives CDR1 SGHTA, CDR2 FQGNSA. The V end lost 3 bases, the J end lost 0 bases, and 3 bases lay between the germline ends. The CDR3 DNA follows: TGTGCCAGCAGCTTGTCCTCTGGGGCCAACGTCCTGACTTTC. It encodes CASSLSSGANVLTF.

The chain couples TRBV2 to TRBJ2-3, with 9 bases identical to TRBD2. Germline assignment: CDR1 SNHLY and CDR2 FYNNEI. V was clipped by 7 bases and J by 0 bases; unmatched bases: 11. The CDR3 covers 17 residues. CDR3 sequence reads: CASKSRRLADSTDTQYF. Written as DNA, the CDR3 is TGTGCCAGCAAGTCTCGGAGACTAGCGGATAGCACAGATACGCAGTATTTT.

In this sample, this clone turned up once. The CDR3 DNA sequence: TGTGCCTGGAGACCGGGACCGAGGATGGAGCAGTTCTTC. The encoded protein is CAWRPGPRMEQFF. This chain links TRBV30 with TRBJ2-1, with D perhaps TRBD1 or TRBD2 (5 bases each). V was shortened by 3 bases and J by 10 bases, with 16 bases between the two germline ends. The CDR3 loop spans 13 amino acids. The germline V gene encodes CDR1 GTSNPN and CDR2 SVGIG (reference sequence). The full variable domain, completed using reference TRBV30 and TRBJ2-1, is SQTIHQWPATLVQPVGSPLSLECTVEGTSNPNLYWYRQAAGRGLQLLFYSVGIGQISSEVPQNLSASRPQDRQFILSSKKLLLSDSGFYLCAWRPGPRMEQFFGPGTRLTVL.

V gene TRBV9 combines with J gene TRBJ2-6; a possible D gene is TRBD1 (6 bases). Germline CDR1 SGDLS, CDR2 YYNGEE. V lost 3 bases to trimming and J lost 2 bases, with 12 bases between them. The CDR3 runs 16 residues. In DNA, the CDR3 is TGTGCCAGCAGCGGATACAGGGACCCTGGGGCCAACGTCCTGACTTTC. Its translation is CASSGYRDPGANVLTF.

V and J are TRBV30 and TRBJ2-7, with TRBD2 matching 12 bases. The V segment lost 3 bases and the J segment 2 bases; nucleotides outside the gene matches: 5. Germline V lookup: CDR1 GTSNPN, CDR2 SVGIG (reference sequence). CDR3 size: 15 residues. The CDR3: CAWSRTSGAPYEQYF. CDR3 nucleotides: TGTGCCTGGAGCCGGACTAGCGGGGCCCCCTACGAGCAGTACTTC.

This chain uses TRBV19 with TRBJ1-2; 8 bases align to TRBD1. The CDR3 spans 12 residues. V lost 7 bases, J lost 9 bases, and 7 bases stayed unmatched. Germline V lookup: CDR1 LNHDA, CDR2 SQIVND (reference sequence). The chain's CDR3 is CASKGQDLSYTF. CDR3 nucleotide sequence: TGTGCCAGTAAGGGACAGGATTTGAGCTACACCTTC.

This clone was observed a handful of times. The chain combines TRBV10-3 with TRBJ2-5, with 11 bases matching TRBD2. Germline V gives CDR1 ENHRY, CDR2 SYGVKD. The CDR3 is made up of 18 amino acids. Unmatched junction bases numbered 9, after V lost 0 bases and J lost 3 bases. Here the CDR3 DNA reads TGTGCCATCAGTGAGTCTAAACTAGCGGGAGAGATAAAAGAGACCCAGTACTTC. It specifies CAISESKLAGEIKETQYF.

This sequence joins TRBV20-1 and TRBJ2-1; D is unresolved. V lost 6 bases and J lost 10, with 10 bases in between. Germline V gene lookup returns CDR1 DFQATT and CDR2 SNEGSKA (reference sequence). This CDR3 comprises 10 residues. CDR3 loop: CSARNGEQFF. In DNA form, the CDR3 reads TGCAGTGCCCGAAATGGGGAGCAGTTCTTC.

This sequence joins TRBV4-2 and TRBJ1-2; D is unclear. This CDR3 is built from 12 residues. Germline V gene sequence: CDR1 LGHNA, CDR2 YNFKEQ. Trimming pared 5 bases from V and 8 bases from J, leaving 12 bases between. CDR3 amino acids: CASSSQAGGYTF. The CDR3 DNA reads TGTGCCAGCAGCTCGCAGGCTGGAGGCTACACCTTC.

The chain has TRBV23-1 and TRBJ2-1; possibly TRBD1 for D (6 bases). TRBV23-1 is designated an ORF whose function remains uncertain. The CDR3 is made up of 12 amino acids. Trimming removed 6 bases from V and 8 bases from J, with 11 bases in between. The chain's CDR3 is CASRQGFDEQFF. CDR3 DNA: TGCGCCAGCAGACAGGGATTCGATGAGCAGTTCTTC.

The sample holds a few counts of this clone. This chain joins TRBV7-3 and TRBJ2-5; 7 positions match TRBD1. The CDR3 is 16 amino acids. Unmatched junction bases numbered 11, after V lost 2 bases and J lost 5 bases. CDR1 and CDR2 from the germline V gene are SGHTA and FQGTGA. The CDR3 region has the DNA TGTGCCAGCAGCTTAGCTGAAATATTGACAGGGGAGACCCAGTACTTC. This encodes CASSLAEILTGETQYF.

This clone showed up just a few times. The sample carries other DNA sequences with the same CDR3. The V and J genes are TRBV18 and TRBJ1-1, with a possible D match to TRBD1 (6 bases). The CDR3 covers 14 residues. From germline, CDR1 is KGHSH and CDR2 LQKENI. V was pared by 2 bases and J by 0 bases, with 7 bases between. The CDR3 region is CASSPDRLNTEAFF. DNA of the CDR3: TGTGCCAGCTCACCAGACAGGTTGAACACTGAAGCTTTCTTT.

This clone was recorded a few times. CDR3 in DNA: TGTGCCAGCAGTTACAGATCTGGAAACACCATATATTTT. This translates into CASSYRSGNTIYF. The chain couples TRBV6-6 to TRBJ1-3; D remains ambiguous. Deletions cut 2 bases from V and 1 base from J, with 3 bases between. The CDR3 extends over 13 amino acids. CDR1 is MNHNY, CDR2 SVGAGI, per germline (reference sequence).

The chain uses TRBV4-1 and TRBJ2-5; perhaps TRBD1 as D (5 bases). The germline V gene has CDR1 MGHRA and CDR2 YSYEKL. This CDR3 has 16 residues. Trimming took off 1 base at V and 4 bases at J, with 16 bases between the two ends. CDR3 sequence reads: CASSQVSGYVGETQYF. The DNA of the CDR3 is TGCGCCAGCAGCCAAGTGTCAGGGTACGTCGGAGAGACCCAGTACTTC.

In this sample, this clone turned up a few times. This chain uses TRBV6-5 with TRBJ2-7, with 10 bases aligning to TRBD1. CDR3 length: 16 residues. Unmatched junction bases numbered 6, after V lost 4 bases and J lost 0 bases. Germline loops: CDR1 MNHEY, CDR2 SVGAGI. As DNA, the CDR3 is TGTGCCAGCAGTTGGGAGGGACAGGGGATCTCCTACGAGCAGTACGTC. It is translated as CASSWEGQGISYEQYV.

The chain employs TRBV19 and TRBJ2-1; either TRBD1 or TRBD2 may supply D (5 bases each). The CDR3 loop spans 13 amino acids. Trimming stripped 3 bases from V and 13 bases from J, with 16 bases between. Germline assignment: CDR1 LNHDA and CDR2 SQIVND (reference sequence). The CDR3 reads CASSMVATRDQFF. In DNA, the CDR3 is TGTGCCAGTAGTATGGTGGCCACAAGGGACCAGTTCTTC.

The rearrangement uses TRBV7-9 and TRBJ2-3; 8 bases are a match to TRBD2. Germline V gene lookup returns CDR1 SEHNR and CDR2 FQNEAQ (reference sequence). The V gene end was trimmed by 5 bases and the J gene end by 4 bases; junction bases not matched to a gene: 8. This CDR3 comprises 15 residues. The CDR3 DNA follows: TGTGCCAGCAGCCCCCCGGGGGGGCTGTCAGATACGCAGTATTTT. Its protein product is CASSPPGGLSDTQYF.

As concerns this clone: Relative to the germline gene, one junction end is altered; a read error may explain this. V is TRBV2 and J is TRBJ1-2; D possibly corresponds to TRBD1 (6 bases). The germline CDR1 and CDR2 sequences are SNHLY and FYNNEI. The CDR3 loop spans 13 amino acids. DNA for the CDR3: TGTGCCAGCAGGATTGTCCGGGACATCGGTTTGAGATTC. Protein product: CASRIVRDIGLRF. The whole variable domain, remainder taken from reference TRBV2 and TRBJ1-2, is EPEVTQTPSHQVTQMGQEVILRCVPISNHLYFYWYRQILGQKVEFLVSFYNNEISEKSEIFDDQFSVERPDGSNFTLKIRSTKLEDSAMYFCASRIVRDIGLRFGSGTRLTVV.

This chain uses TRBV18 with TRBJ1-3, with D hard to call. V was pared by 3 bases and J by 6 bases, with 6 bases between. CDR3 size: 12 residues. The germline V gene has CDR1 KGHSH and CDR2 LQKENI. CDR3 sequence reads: CASSPEENTIYF. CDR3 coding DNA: TGTGCCAGCTCACCGGAGGAAAACACCATATATTTT.

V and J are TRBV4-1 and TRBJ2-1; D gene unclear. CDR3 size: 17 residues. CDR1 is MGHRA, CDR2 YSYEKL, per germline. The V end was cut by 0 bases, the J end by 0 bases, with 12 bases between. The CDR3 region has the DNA TGCGCCAGCAGCCAAGAGCCGTACGTCGGCTCCTACAATGAGCAGTTCTTC. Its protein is CASSQEPYVGSYNEQFF.

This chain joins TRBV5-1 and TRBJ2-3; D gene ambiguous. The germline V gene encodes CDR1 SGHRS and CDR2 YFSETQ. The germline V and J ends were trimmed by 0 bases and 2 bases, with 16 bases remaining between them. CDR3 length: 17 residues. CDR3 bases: TGCGCCAGCAGCTTGGCTAGGGCTAACCCCCCCACAGATACGCAGTATTTT. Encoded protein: CASSLARANPPTDTQYF.

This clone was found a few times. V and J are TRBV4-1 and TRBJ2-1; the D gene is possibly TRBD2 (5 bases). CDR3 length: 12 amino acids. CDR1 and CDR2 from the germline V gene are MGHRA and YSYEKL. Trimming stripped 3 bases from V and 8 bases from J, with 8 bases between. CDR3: CASSHTRDEQFF. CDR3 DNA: TGCGCCAGCAGCCATACTAGGGATGAGCAGTTCTTC.

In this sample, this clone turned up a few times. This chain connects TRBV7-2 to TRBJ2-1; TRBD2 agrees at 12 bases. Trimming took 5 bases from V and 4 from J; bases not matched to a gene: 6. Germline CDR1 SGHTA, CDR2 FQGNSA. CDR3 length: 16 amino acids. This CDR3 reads CASSRHGTSGYNEQFF. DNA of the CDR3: TGTGCCAGCAGCCGCCACGGGACTAGCGGGTACAATGAGCAGTTCTTC.

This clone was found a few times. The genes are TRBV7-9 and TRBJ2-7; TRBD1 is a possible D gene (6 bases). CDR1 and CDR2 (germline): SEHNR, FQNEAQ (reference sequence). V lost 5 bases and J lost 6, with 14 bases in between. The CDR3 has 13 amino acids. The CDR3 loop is CASSPQGLVEQYV. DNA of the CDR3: TGTGCCAGCAGCCCACAGGGTTTGGTCGAGCAGTACGTC.

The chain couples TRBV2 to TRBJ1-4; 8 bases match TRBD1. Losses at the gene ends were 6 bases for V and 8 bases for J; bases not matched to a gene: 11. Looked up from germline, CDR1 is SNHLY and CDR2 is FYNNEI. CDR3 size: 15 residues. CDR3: CASSGDRLRGEKLFF. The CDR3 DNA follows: TGTGCCAGCAGCGGGGACAGGCTCCGGGGCGAAAAACTGTTTTTT.

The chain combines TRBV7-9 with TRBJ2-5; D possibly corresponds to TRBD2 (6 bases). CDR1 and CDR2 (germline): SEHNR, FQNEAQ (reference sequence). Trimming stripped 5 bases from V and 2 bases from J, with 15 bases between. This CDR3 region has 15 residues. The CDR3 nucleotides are TGTGCCAGCAGCCCCCAAGCGGGTTCACAAGAGACCCAGTACTTC. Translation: CASSPQAGSQETQYF.

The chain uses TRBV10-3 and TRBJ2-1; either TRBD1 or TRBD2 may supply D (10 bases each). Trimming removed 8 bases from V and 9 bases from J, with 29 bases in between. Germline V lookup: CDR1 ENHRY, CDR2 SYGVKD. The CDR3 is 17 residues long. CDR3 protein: CAIRDRGVLAGDGEQFF. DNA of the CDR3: TGTGCCATCCGGGACAGGGGTGTCCTAGCGGGAGACGGTGAGCAGTTCTTC.